This entry concerns a single TCR beta chain. Which antigen it targets is not known. Nothing much larger sits one base from this clone, and base qualities are not available. Library construction relied on the immunoSEQ multiplex PCR assay. Held by TCRdb, this immuneACCESS table contains in-frame sequences only and omits some clones. Under half of the omission traces to an unresolved V gene where checked; the cause of the rest is unknown. This sample comprises about 130,000 clones, 87% of them detected only once. The top ten clonotypes cover 1.5% to 2% of the sample. The sample comes from a study of control samples from healthy donors and cancer patients (dated by TCRdb to 2018 to 2021). The germline V and J ends show losses of 4 bases and 5 bases respectively, and no gene match explains 5 bases of the junction. According to the germline V gene, CDR1 reads SGHRS and CDR2 reads YFSETQ. The CDR3 has 14 amino acids, counting the end cysteine and phenylalanine. Of the read, only the CDR3 DNA is kept; its 42 bases are in frame from base 1.

This clonotype was obtained from a man aged 18 to 30 in good health. The V gene is TRBV5-1 and the J gene is TRBJ2-5, with TRBD1 matching 10 junction bases. Source material: blood. At the DNA level, the sequence is TGCGCCAGCAGCAAGGGACAGGGGAAGGAGACCCAGTACTTC. This gives the protein CASSKGQGKETQYF.